What follows describes a single T cell receptor beta chain. No antigen is known for it. Different DNA sequences within this sample yield the same CDR3. Every single participant having HIV got treatment inside the United States. The cryopreserved samples used held roughly 0.85-10 million PBMC prior to extraction of DNA. Survey level was the resolution at which the v3.0 immunoSEQ assay ran. Sequencing targeted 40,000-50,000 T-cell genomes per sample. Data came from immunoSEQ multiplex PCR; TCRdb stores just in-frame clones and leaves some out. Among about 11,000 clones, about 86% were seen once, and the ten largest hold 20%. The entry originates in a study of long-term antiretroviral therapy in people with HIV. Overall study results and limits: Post-ART samples showed increased diversity that remained below transplant donor control levels.

Germline lookup yields CDR1 SEHNR and CDR2 FQNEAQ (reference sequence). The length of the CDR3 is 14 residues. After removal of 4 bases from V and 7 bases from J, the junction contained 7 bases not matched to a gene. This material consisted of unsorted PBMCs, taken about 7 years after starting antiretroviral therapy. This rearrangement joins TRBV7-9 to TRBJ1-1, with TRBD1 matching over 9 bases. The TCR comes from a man in his fifties or sixties with HIV. CDR3 sequence (DNA): TGTGCCAGCAGCTCGGACAGGGGCGGGGATGAAGCTTTCTTT. Protein product: CASSSDRGGDEAFF.